One sample yielded the 27 T cell receptor beta chains listed below, sequenced in a study of blood T cell repertoires in COVID-19. Produced via immunoSEQ multiplex PCR; TCRdb's table is partial and in-frame only. The sample contains more than 300,000 clones, about four fifths of which appear only once. Material for sequencing was PBMCs or T cells enriched from blood (not recorded which). The receptors originated from a woman between 45 and 65 years old who had recovered from COVID-19.

J is TRBJ1-5 and V is TRBV27, with 11 bases fitting TRBD1. This CDR3 has 13 amino acids. V lost 9 bases and J lost 6; bases outside the gene matches: 4. Germline loops: CDR1 MNHEY, CDR2 SMNVEV (reference sequence). The CDR3 DNA is TGTGCCAGTAAAGGGACAGGGGGTCAGCCCCAGCATTTT. It encodes CASKGTGGQPQHF.

CDR3 DNA: TGTGCCAGCAGCCCAGGGGGCGCAAACTATGGCTACACCTTC. Protein: CASSPGGANYGYTF. The genes are TRBV11-1 and TRBJ1-2; the match to TRBD1 covers 8 bases. Germline lookup yields CDR1 SGHAT and CDR2 FQDESV (reference sequence). V lost 5 bases, J lost 2 bases, and 4 bases stayed unmatched. The length of the CDR3 is 14 residues.

The chain employs TRBV3-1 (or the pseudogene TRBV3-2) and TRBJ1-1; no definite D call. The CDR3 loop spans 12 amino acids. CDR1 and CDR2 (germline): LGHDT, YNNKEL (reference sequence). Trimming left V 1 base short and J 9 bases short, with 9 bases between. In DNA, the CDR3 is TGTGCCAGCAGCCAAGTACCTGGGCAAGCTTTCTTT. This codes for CASSQVPGQAFF.

The CDR3 reads CAWSVGAGGTTDTQYF. The CDR3 DNA reads TGTGCCTGGAGTGTTGGGGCGGGAGGGACCACAGATACGCAGTATTTT. V gene TRBV30 combines with J gene TRBJ2-3; 9 nucleotides line up with TRBD2. The CDR3 covers 16 residues. V lost 0 bases to trimming and J lost 2 bases; unmatched junction nucleotides: 6. Per germline, CDR1 GTSNPN and CDR2 SVGIG (reference sequence).

This chain joins TRBV5-1 and TRBJ1-2; D perhaps matches TRBD1 (6 bases). Germline loops: CDR1 SGHRS, CDR2 YFSETQ. V was pared by 1 base and J by 0 bases, with 16 bases between. This CDR3 has 17 amino acids. In DNA, the CDR3 is TGCGCCAGCAGCTTGCAGGCTTTGTCAGGGGCTAACTATGGCTACACCTTC. Its translation is CASSLQALSGANYGYTF.

The CDR3 DNA sequence: TGTGCCTGGAGGGGAGAGGGCTCCTATAATTCACCCCTCCACTTT. Encoded protein: CAWRGEGSYNSPLHF. The chain has TRBV30 and TRBJ1-6; no clear D. There are 15 residues in the CDR3. Trimming pared 3 bases from V and 0 bases from J, leaving 9 bases between. Germline V CDR1 and CDR2: GTSNPN, SVGIG (reference sequence).

CDR3 residues: CASSGLPNTEAFF. In DNA form, the CDR3 reads TGTGCCAGCAGTGGGCTTCCGAACACTGAAGCTTTCTTT. The genes are TRBV2 and TRBJ1-1; D call uncertain. Germline values: CDR1 SNHLY, CDR2 FYNNEI. The CDR3 extends over 13 amino acids. Trimming removed 4 bases at V and 1 base at J, with 7 bases between.

This clone was seen a handful of times. The V and J genes are TRBV30 and TRBJ1-2; maybe TRBD1 (5 bases). CDR1 and CDR2 (germline): GTSNPN, SVGIG (reference sequence). The CDR3 consists of 16 residues. V gave up 5 bases and J gave up 5 bases, with 24 bases separating them. CDR3 amino acids: CAWGFVRTEKGYGYTF. The CDR3 DNA is TGTGCCTGGGGGTTCGTACGGACCGAGAAGGGGTATGGCTACACCTTC.

The rearrangement uses TRBV16 and TRBJ2-1; 14 bases agree with TRBD2. This CDR3 has 21 residues. With 1 base clipped from V and 6 bases from J, the junction kept 17 bases outside the gene matches. CDR1 and CDR2 from the germline V gene are KGHSY and FQNENV. The CDR3 region is CASSQFSLGTSGSWARNEQFF. The CDR3 DNA reads as TGTGCCAGCAGCCAATTCTCCCTCGGGACTAGCGGGAGTTGGGCGCGCAATGAGCAGTTCTTC. Full variable domain (rest looked up from reference TRBV16 and TRBJ2-1): GEEVAQTPKHLVRGEGQKAKLYCAPIKGHSYVFWYQQVLKNEFKFLISFQNENVFDETGMPKERFSAKCLPNSPCSLEIQATKLEDSAVYFCASSQFSLGTSGSWARNEQFFGPGTRLTVL.

The J gene is TRBJ2-3, the V gene TRBV9; 7 nucleotides match TRBD1. The germline V gene has CDR1 SGDLS and CDR2 YYNGEE. The CDR3 covers 14 residues. V lost 4 bases to trimming and J lost 5 bases; unmatched junction nucleotides: 7. The CDR3 sequence: CASSTRQGVDTQYF. The DNA of the CDR3 is TGTGCCAGCAGCACTCGACAGGGAGTAGATACGCAGTATTTT. Filled out from reference TRBV9 and TRBJ2-3, the complete variable domain reads DSGVTQTPKHLITATGQRVTLRCSPRSGDLSVYWYQQSLDQGLQFLIQYYNGEERAKGNILERFSAQQFPDLHSELNLSSLELGDSALYFCASSTRQGVDTQYFGPGTRLTVL.

DNA of the CDR3: TGTGCCAGCAGCTTAGAGGGACACTCTGGAAACACCATATATTTT. It codes for CASSLEGHSGNTIYF. V is TRBV11-3 and J is TRBJ1-3; D might be TRBD1 (6 bases). This CDR3 region has 15 residues. Germline V gives CDR1 SGHNT, CDR2 YENEEA. Trimming stripped 0 bases from V and 0 bases from J, with 6 bases between.

The chain has TRBV6-5 and TRBJ1-1, with D possibly being TRBD1 (6 bases). CDR3 length equals 13 residues. V was cut by 0 bases and J by 8 bases, with 10 bases left in between. Germline V CDR1 and CDR2: MNHEY, SVGAGI. In DNA form, the CDR3 reads TGTGCCAGCAGTTACTCAGGGGGACCAGAAGCTTTCTTT. Amino acid sequence: CASSYSGGPEAFF.

This chain links TRBV29-1 with TRBJ2-2; D is possibly TRBD1 (5 bases). CDR3 size: 13 residues. Germline V gene sequence: CDR1 SQVTM, CDR2 ANQGSEA. V was trimmed by 3 bases and J by 2 bases, leaving 7 bases between them. For the CDR3, the DNA is TGCAGCGTTGACAGGGCTAACACCGGGGAGCTGTTTTTT. Amino acid sequence: CSVDRANTGELFF.

The chain carries TRBV27 and TRBJ1-1; maybe TRBD1 (6 bases). V lost 5 bases, J lost 5 bases, and 15 bases lay in between. The CDR3 has 14 amino acids. CDR1 and CDR2 (germline): MNHEY, SMNVEV (reference sequence). DNA of the CDR3: TGTGCCAGCAGTAAGTATCCGGACAGAACTGAAGCTTTCTTT. Translated, it gives CASSKYPDRTEAFF.

The chain is built from TRBV19 and TRBJ1-6; 8 bases line up with TRBD1. This CDR3 has 20 amino acids. V shed 5 bases, J shed 1 base, and the junction held 16 bases outside the gene matches. CDR1 LNHDA and CDR2 SQIVND come from the germline V gene (reference sequence). The CDR3 here is CASSVPGGKYETSYNSPLHF. The CDR3 DNA follows: TGTGCCAGTAGTGTCCCAGGGGGCAAGTACGAGACTTCCTATAATTCACCCCTCCACTTT.

The CDR3 DNA is TGTGCCACGGGACAGAACTATGGCTACACCTTC. This codes for CATGQNYGYTF. The chain employs TRBV6-5 and TRBJ1-2; 7 bases map to TRBD1. This CDR3 is built from 11 residues. In germline, CDR1 is MNHEY, CDR2 SVGAGI. V lost 10 bases to trimming and J lost 2 bases; unmatched junction nucleotides: 1.

This sequence joins TRBV9 and TRBJ2-2; 10 positions agree with TRBD1. Germline V gives CDR1 SGDLS, CDR2 YYNGEE. V was clipped by 4 bases and J by 5 bases; unmatched bases: 5. The CDR3 has 15 residues. CDR3 region: CASSPRTGGTGELFF. The CDR3 DNA sequence: TGTGCCAGCAGCCCCCGGACAGGGGGTACCGGGGAGCTGTTTTTT.

V gene TRBV19 combines with J gene TRBJ1-3; D unresolved. The CDR3 has 16 amino acids. Germline CDR1 LNHDA, CDR2 SQIVND (reference sequence). The V gene lost 0 bases and the J gene lost 2 bases, with 11 bases spanning the gap. The CDR3 here is CASSIDRVAAGNTIYF. The DNA for the CDR3 is TGTGCCAGTAGTATAGATCGGGTTGCAGCTGGAAACACCATATATTTT.

The chain joins TRBV6-5 to TRBJ2-7; D might be TRBD2 (6 bases). V lost 2 bases, J lost 0 bases, and 11 bases lay in between. Germline V gives CDR1 MNHEY, CDR2 SVGAGI. The CDR3 runs to 15 residues. CDR3 in amino acids: CASSYGRSSSYEQYF. The CDR3 DNA reads as TGTGCCAGCAGTTACGGGAGGAGTTCCTCCTACGAGCAGTACTTC.

This sequence joins TRBV2 and TRBJ2-2, with 8 bases that match TRBD1. The V and J ends lost 6 bases and 5 bases, in that order; junction bases with no gene match: 11. Germline V gene data show CDR1 as SNHLY and CDR2 as FYNNEI. The CDR3 runs 16 residues. The CDR3 nucleotides are TGTGCCAGCAGAGAGCAGGGGGCTCTTAGGACCGGGGAGCTGTTTTTT. Residues: CASREQGALRTGELFF.

The genes are TRBV7-9 and TRBJ2-1, with 16 bases aligning to TRBD2. The germline V gene encodes CDR1 SEHNR and CDR2 FQNEAQ (reference sequence). This CDR3 spans 18 amino acids. The J segment lost 8 bases and the V segment lost 4 bases, leaving 11 bases of the junction unmatched. CDR3 loop: CASSSAGTSGGAWDEQFF. In DNA, the CDR3 is TGTGCCAGCAGCTCGGCCGGGACTAGCGGGGGGGCCTGGGATGAGCAGTTCTTC.

The chain recombines TRBV27 with TRBJ2-7; TRBD1 might be the D (6 bases). V dropped 8 bases and J dropped 6 bases, with 17 bases sitting between them. Germline-derived CDR1 and CDR2 are MNHEY and SMNVEV (reference sequence). The CDR3 sequence is 13 residues long. Here the CDR3 reads CASHRVDGTEQYF. The CDR3 DNA sequence: TGTGCCAGCCACAGGGTGGATGGAACCGAGCAGTACTTC.

The genes are TRBV9 and TRBJ1-1, with a weak D call TRBD1 (5 bases). The germline V gene has CDR1 SGDLS and CDR2 YYNGEE. V lost 4 bases and J lost 1, with 14 bases in between. This CDR3 region has 15 residues. Written as DNA, the CDR3 is TGTGCCAGCAGCACCTCGGGAGGGACGAACACTGAAGCTTTCTTT. Translated: CASSTSGGTNTEAFF.

This clone was counted once. The CDR3 loop is CALTGNTEAFF. The CDR3, as DNA: TGTGCCCTGACAGGGAACACTGAAGCTTTCTTT. The chain uses TRBV30 and TRBJ1-1; maybe TRBD1 (6 bases). There are 11 residues in the CDR3. The germline V gene encodes CDR1 GTSNPN and CDR2 SVGIG (reference sequence). The V gene lost 8 bases and the J gene lost 1 base, with 8 bases spanning the gap.

This clone was detected once. The chain is built from TRBV3-1 (or the pseudogene TRBV3-2) and TRBJ2-6; tentatively, D is TRBD2 (6 bases). The CDR3 is made up of 16 amino acids. Germline CDR1 and CDR2: LGHDT and YNNKEL (reference sequence). V was trimmed by 1 base and J by 2 bases, leaving 9 bases between them. CDR3 sequence (DNA): TGTGCCAGCAGCCAAGTCGGAGGGACTGGGGCCAACGTCCTGACTTTC. Translated: CASSQVGGTGANVLTF.

The chain uses TRBV11-3 and TRBJ1-3, with D unclear. The V end was cut by 6 bases, the J end by 4 bases, with 7 bases between. The CDR3 has 12 amino acids. The germline V gene encodes CDR1 SGHNT and CDR2 YENEEA. The CDR3 sequence is CASSSGGNTIYF. The CDR3 DNA sequence: TGTGCCAGCAGTTCAGGAGGAAACACCATATATTTT.

CDR3 nucleotides: TGCGCCAGCAGCTTGGGCCTAGCGGCGAGCTCCTACAATGAGCAGTTCTTC. Its protein product is CASSLGLAASSYNEQFF. The V call is TRBV5-1, the J call TRBJ2-1; 7 nucleotides match TRBD2. Germline-derived CDR1 and CDR2 are SGHRS and YFSETQ. The CDR3 is 17 residues long. J lost 0 bases, V lost 0 bases, and 6 bases had no gene match.